This TCR beta chain derives from a study of breast tumors, draining lymph nodes, adjacent tissues. Study results and caveats: Most tumor T cells seemingly derive from lymph node, then expand in tumor. Compared with lymph nodes, tumors were less diverse; compared with nontumor tissue, more.

One entry per CDR3 protein, called by TCRdb with MiXCR from the multiplex PCR reads. The table shows some 120,000 distinct CDR3 sequences, with about 20% occurring only once. Breast cancer patients provided tissue from their axillary draining lymph nodes. This clonotype was counted many times. No antigen is known for it. The CDR3 totals 15 residues. CDR1 and CDR2 from the germline V gene are LNHDA and SQIVND (reference sequence). V was shortened by 0 bases and J by 0 bases, with 7 bases between the two germline ends. This TCR came from a female donor with breast cancer. Some clones in this sample may be carry-over from other donors' samples. This chain links TRBV19 with TRBJ2-3; D call uncertain. Input material: axillary lymph node tissue. The CDR3 loop is CASSIDLTSTDTQYF. Written as DNA, the CDR3 is TGTGCCAGTAGTATAGATCTAACCAGCACAGATACGCAGTATTTT.